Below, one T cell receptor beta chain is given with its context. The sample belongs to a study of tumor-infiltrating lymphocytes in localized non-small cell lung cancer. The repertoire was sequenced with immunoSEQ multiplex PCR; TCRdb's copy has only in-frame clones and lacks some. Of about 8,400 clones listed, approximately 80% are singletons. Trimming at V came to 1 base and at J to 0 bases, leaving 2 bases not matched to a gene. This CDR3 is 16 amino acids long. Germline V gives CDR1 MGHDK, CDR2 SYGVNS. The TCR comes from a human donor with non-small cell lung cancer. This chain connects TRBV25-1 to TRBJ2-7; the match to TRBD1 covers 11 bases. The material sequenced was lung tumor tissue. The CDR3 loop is CASSESGTGGSYEQYF. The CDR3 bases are TGTGCCAGCAGTGAATCAGGGACAGGGGGCTCCTACGAGCAGTACTTC.